The rows below give T cell receptor beta chains drawn from one sample of a study of beta chain features in type 1 diabetes. Clones were read by immunoSEQ multiplex PCR, and TCRdb kept only the in-frame ones, dropping some. The table has about 250,000 clones, about 14% seen once; the top ten hold about 0.03%. Sequencing input: naive CD4+ T cells from blood. These TCRs come from a woman aged 40 to 49 in good health. The CDR3 runs from the conserved cysteine through the conserved F or W. Fields, in order: CDR3 protein, J gene, D gene, V gene. The D gene is left open where the match is weak.

CASSQDRLAGLQETQYF	TRBJ2-5	TRBD2	TRBV4-3
CASRRTGGAGETQYF	TRBJ2-5	TRBD1	TRBV5-6
CASSFRDRDYGYTF	TRBJ1-2	TRBD1	TRBV27
CASSIPSGGANEQFF	TRBJ2-1	TRBD2	TRBV19
CAISDNPGTGLDGYTF	TRBJ1-2	TRBD1	TRBV10-3
CASTNPQSVLNTEAFF	TRBJ1-1	NA	TRBV13
CASSRPDSPTPLQVF	TRBJ2-1	NA	TRBV7-6
CAISATDRELFF	TRBJ2-2	NA	TRBV10-3
CASSELAGLLQETQYF	TRBJ2-5	TRBD2	TRBV25-1
CASSTTGTGNTIYF	TRBJ1-3	NA	TRBV6-4
CASSSPMETQYF	TRBJ2-5	NA	TRBV7-9
CASSLAQGDYYGYTF	TRBJ1-2	TRBD1	TRBV5-1
CASSLERGSSNQPQHF	TRBJ1-5	NA	TRBV7-9
CASSGGLILQETQYF	TRBJ2-5	NA	TRBV9
CASSIGGPSTDTQYF	TRBJ2-3	NA	TRBV19
CASAVAGAGEQYF	TRBJ2-7	NA	TRBV7-2